This is a list of T cell receptor beta chains from one sample in a study of cytomegalovirus exposure and HLA in healthy donors. Generated by immunoSEQ multiplex PCR, the TCRdb table keeps only in-frame clones and is missing some. The sample lists 180,000 or so clones, about nine tenths occurring once. Source material: PBMCs. Receptors were obtained from a young man in good health and CMV-seropositive. Both conserved end residues are part of each CDR3. The order of the fields is clone size, J gene, V gene, D gene, CDR3 DNA, CDR3 protein. A D gene is named only where the DNA matches it firmly. Clone size is given for some rows only: seen once, a few or many times, or a class if the clone is expanded.

abundance: .
j_gene: TRBJ1-1
v_gene: TRBV2
d_gene: .
CDR3nt: TGTGCCAGGAAGACAGAAATGAACACTGAAGCTTTCTTT
CDR3aa: CARKTEMNTEAFF

abundance: .
j_gene: TRBJ2-3
v_gene: TRBV7-6
d_gene: TRBD2
CDR3nt: TGTGCCAGCAGCCGAGTAGGGACTAGTAATAAGTATTTT
CDR3aa: CASSRVGTSNKYF

abundance: .
j_gene: TRBJ1-4
v_gene: TRBV9
d_gene: TRBD1
CDR3nt: TGTGCCAGCAGCGTAGCCGCCGGGACAGGGATTCAAAAACTGTTTTTT
CDR3aa: CASSVAAGTGIQKLFF

abundance: once
j_gene: TRBJ2-7
v_gene: TRBV5-6
d_gene: .
CDR3nt: TGTGCCAGCAGCGCTGGGACGGCTTACGAGCAGTACTTC
CDR3aa: CASSAGTAYEQYF

abundance: .
j_gene: TRBJ1-5
v_gene: TRBV19
d_gene: .
CDR3nt: TGTGCCAGTAGTATAGGACGGGTAGGCAATCAGCCCCAGCATTTT
CDR3aa: CASSIGRVGNQPQHF

abundance: .
j_gene: TRBJ1-1
v_gene: TRBV28
d_gene: .
CDR3nt: TGTGCCAGCAGTTGGGGGGGCACTGAAGCTTTCTTT
CDR3aa: CASSWGGTEAFF

abundance: .
j_gene: TRBJ1-2
v_gene: TRBV11-2
d_gene: TRBD1
CDR3nt: TGTGCCAGCAGCTTTACAGGGACAGGGACCTATGGCTACACCTTC
CDR3aa: CASSFTGTGTYGYTF

abundance: .
j_gene: TRBJ1-5
v_gene: TRBV7-2
d_gene: .
CDR3nt: TGTGCCAGCAGCATCAGACCCCGCGATCAGCCCCAGCATTTT
CDR3aa: CASSIRPRDQPQHF

abundance: .
j_gene: TRBJ2-2
v_gene: TRBV27
d_gene: TRBD1
CDR3nt: TGTGCCAGCAGAGGTGGGACAGAGAACACCGGGGAGCTGTTTTTT
CDR3aa: CASRGGTENTGELFF

abundance: .
j_gene: TRBJ1-3
v_gene: TRBV28
d_gene: .
CDR3nt: TGTGCCAGCGATGGGCAACCCTCTGGAAACACCATATATTTT
CDR3aa: CASDGQPSGNTIYF

abundance: once
j_gene: TRBJ1-5
v_gene: TRBV6-6
d_gene: .
CDR3nt: TGTGCCAGCAGTTATTCCACAGGTGGCGGTCAGCCCCAGCATTTT
CDR3aa: CASSYSTGGGQPQHF

abundance: .
j_gene: TRBJ2-7
v_gene: TRBV27
d_gene: TRBD2
CDR3nt: TGTGCCAGCAGACGTAGCGGGGACTACGAGCAGTACTTC
CDR3aa: CASRRSGDYEQYF

abundance: .
j_gene: TRBJ2-7
v_gene: TRBV5-1
d_gene: TRBD2
CDR3nt: TGCGCCAGCAGCTGGACTAGCCGGGTGTACGAGCAGTACTTC
CDR3aa: CASSWTSRVYEQYF

abundance: .
j_gene: TRBJ2-7
v_gene: TRBV7-2
d_gene: .
CDR3nt: TGTGCCAGCAGCTTAGGGGCCCTAGGATACGAGCAGTACTTC
CDR3aa: CASSLGALGYEQYF

abundance: .
j_gene: TRBJ1-5
v_gene: TRBV9
d_gene: .
CDR3nt: TGTGCCAGCAGTGCAGGCGGGTTGGATCAGCCCCAGCATTTT
CDR3aa: CASSAGGLDQPQHF

abundance: .
j_gene: TRBJ2-1
v_gene: TRBV9
d_gene: .
CDR3nt: TGTGCCAGCAGCGTAGCTAAGCTCGGTGGTAATGAGCAGTTCTTC
CDR3aa: CASSVAKLGGNEQFF

abundance: .
j_gene: TRBJ2-1
v_gene: TRBV9
d_gene: TRBD1
CDR3nt: TGTGCCAGCAGCCCCGGGACAGGGGGTAGCCATGAGCAGTTCTTC
CDR3aa: CASSPGTGGSHEQFF